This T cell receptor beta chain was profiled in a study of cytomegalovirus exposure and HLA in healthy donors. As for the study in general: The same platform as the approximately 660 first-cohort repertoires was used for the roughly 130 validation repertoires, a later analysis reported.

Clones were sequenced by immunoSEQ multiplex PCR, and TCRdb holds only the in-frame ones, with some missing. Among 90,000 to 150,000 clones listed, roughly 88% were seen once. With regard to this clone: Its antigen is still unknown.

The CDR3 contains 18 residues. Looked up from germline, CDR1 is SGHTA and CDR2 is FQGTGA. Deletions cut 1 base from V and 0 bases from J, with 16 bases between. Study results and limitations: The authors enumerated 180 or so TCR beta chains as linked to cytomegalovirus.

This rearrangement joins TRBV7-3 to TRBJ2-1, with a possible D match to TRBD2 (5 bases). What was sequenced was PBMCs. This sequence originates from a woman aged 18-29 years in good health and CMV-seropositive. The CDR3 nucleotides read TGTGCCAGCAGCTTAAGGCCGGCGGGCGCGGGCTCCTACAATGAGCAGTTCTTC. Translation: CASSLRPAGAGSYNEQFF.